This T cell receptor beta chain was documented in a study of T-cell memory formation after mild COVID-19. Of note for this clonotype: Germline and junction disagree at one end, which may indicate a read error.

TCRdb re-analysed the 5' RACE reads in MiXCR, keeping a single row per CDR3 protein. The table includes about 150,000 distinct CDR3 sequences, under 30% detected once. The germline V gene has CDR1 SGHVS and CDR2 FQNEAQ. The CDR3 length is 12 residues. The chain has TRBV7-8 and TRBJ2-1; TRBD1 matches 8 bases. This TCR was recovered from an adult woman who had mild COVID-19 (a few samples of this study predate the infection). Cell type and time point are not known. What was sequenced was PBMCs or a T cell subset sorted from them (not recorded which). The CDR3: CASSNDGTGSVF. CDR3 bases: TGTGCCAGCAGCAACGATGGGACAGGCTCTGTCTTC.